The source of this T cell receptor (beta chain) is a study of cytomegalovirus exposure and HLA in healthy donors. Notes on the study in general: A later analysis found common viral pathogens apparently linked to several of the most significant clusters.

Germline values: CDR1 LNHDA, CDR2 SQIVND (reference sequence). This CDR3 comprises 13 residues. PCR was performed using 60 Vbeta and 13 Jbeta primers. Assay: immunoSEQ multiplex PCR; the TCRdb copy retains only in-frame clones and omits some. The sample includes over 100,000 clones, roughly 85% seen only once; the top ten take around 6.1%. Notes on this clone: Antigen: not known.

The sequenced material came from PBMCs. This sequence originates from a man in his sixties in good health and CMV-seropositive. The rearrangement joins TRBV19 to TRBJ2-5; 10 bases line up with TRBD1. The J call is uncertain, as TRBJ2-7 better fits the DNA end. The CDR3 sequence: CASSRDRGYEQYF. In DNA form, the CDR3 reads TGTGCCAGTAGTCGGGACAGGGGCTACGAGCAGTACTTC.